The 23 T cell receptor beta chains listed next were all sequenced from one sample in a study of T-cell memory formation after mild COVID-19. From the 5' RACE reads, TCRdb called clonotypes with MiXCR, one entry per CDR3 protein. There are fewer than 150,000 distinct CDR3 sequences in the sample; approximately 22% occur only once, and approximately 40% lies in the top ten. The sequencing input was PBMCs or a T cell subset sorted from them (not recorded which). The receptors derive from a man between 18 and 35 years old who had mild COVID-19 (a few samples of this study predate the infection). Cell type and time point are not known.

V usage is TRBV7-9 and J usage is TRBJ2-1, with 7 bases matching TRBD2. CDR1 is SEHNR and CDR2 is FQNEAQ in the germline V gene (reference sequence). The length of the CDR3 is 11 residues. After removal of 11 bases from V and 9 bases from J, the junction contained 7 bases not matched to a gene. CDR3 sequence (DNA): TGTGCCTACCAGGCGGGGGTTGAGCAGTTCTTC. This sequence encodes CAYQAGVEQFF.

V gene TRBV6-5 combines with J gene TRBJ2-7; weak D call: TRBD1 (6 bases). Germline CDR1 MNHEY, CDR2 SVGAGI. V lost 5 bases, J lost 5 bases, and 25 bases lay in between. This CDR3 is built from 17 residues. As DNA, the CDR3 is TGTGCCAGCAGTCCGACCAAGACAGGCGAAAGCTTGGACGAGCAGTACTTC. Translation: CASSPTKTGESLDEQYF.

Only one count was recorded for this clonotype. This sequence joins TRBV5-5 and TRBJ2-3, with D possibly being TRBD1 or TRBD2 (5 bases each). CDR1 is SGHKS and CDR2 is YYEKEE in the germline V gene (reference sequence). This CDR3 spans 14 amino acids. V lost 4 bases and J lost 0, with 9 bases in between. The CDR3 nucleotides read TGTGCCAGCAGCCTGGGACCTAGCACAGATACGCAGTATTTT. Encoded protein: CASSLGPSTDTQYF.

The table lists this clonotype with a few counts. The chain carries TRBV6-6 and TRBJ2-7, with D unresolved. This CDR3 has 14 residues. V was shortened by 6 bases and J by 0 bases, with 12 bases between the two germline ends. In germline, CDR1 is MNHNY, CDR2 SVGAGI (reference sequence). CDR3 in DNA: TGTGCCAGCAGGCCCCAGGTTAGCTCCTACGAGCAGTACGTC. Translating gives CASRPQVSSYEQYV.

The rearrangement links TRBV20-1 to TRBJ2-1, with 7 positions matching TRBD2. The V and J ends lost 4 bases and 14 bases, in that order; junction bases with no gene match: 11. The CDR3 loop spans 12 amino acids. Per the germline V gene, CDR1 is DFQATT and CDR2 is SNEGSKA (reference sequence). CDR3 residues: CSAISGTTSEFF. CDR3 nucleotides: TGCAGTGCTATTTCCGGGACTACGAGCGAGTTCTTC.

The chain's CDR3 is CASSLRDRVIQPQHF. The CDR3 DNA reads as TGTGCCAGCAGTTTAAGGGACAGGGTTATACAGCCCCAGCATTTT. The chain joins TRBV28 to TRBJ1-5, with 9 bases matching TRBD1. CDR3 size: 15 residues. Germline V gene data show CDR1 as MDHEN and CDR2 as SYDVKM. The junction had 6 bases not matched to a gene; V was cut back by 2 bases and J by 7 bases.

CDR3 nucleotides: TGCGCCAGCAGCGGAATGACAGGGGGGGATGATGAGCAGTACTTC. It is translated as CASSGMTGGDDEQYF. This rearrangement joins TRBV5-1 to TRBJ2-7; 9 positions agree with TRBD1. Germline V lookup: CDR1 SGHRS, CDR2 YFSETQ. V lost 4 bases and J lost 7; bases outside the gene matches: 12. CDR3 size: 15 residues.

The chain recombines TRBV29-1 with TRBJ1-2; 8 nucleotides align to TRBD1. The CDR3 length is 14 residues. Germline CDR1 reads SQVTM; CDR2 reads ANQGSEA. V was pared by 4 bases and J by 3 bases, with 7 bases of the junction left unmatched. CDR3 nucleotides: TGCAGCGTTGCGGTCCAGGGGGCTCACTATGGCTACACCTTC. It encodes CSVAVQGAHYGYTF.

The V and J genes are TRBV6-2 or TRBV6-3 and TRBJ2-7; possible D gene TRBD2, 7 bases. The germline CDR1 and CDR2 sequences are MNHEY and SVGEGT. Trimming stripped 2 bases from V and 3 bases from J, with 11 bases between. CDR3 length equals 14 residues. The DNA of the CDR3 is TGTGCCAGCAGTTACCCGGGGGGCAGCTACGAGCAGTACTTC. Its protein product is CASSYPGGSYEQYF.

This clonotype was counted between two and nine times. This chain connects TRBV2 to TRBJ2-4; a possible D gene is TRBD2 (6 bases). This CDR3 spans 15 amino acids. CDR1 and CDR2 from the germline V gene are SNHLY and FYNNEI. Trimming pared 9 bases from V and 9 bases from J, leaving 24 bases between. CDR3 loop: CASLRVGLGGTIQYF. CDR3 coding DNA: TGTGCCAGTTTAAGGGTAGGGTTGGGAGGAACCATTCAGTACTTC.

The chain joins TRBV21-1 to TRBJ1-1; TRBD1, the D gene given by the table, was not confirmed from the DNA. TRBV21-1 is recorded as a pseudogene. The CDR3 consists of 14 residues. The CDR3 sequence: CASSKKTGNTEAFF. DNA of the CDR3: TGTGCCAGCAGCAAGAAGACAGGGAACACTGAAGCTTTCTTT.

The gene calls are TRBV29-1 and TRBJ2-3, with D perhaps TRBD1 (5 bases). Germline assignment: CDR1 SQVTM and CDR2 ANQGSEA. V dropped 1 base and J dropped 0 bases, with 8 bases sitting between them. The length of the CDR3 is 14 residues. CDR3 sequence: CSVEVGPSTDTQYF. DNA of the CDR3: TGCAGCGTTGAAGTGGGGCCCAGCACAGATACGCAGTATTTT.

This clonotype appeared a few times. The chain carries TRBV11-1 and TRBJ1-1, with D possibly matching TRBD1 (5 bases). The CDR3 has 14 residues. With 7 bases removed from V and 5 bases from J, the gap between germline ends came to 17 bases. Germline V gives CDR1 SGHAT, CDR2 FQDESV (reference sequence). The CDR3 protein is CASNPEGWGTEAFF. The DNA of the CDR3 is TGTGCCAGCAATCCAGAGGGCTGGGGGACTGAAGCTTTCTTT.

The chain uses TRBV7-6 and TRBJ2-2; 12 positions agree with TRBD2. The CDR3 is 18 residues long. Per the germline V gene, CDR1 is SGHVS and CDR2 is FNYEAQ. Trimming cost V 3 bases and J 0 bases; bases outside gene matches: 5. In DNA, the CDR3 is TGTGCCAGCAGCTTCCCGGGACTAGCGGGTTCGAACACCGGGGAGCTGTTTTTT. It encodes CASSFPGLAGSNTGELFF.

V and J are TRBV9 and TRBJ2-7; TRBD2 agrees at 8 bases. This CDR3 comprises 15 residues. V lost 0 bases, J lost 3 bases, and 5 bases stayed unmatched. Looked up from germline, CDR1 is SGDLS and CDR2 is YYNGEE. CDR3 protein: CASSVGAGGHYEQYF. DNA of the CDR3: TGTGCCAGCAGCGTAGGGGCGGGGGGCCACTACGAGCAGTACTTC.

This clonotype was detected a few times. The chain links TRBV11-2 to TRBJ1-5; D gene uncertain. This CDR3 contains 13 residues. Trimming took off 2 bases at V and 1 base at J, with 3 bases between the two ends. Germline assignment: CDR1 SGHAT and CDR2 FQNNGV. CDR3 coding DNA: TGTGCCAGCAGCTTACACAGCAATCAGCCCCAGCATTTT. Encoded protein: CASSLHSNQPQHF.

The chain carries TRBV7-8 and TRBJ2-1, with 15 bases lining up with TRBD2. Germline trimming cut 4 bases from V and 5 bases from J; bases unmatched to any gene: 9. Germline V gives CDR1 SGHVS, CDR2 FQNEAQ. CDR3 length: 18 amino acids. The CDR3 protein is CASSSSPRTSGGDNEQFF. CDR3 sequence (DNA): TGTGCCAGCAGCTCCAGCCCTAGGACTAGCGGGGGGGACAATGAGCAGTTCTTC.

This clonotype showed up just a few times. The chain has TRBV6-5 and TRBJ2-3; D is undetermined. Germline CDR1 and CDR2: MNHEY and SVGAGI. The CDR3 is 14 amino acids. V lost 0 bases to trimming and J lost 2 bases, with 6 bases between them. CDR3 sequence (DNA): TGTGCCAGCAGTTACTCCCAGATCACAGATACGCAGTATTTT. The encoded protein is CASSYSQITDTQYF.

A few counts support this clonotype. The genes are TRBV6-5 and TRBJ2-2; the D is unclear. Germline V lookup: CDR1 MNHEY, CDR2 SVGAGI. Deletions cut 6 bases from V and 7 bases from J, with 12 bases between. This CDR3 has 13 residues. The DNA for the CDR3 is TGTGCCAGCAGCCCTTCCCTGGTCGGGGAGCTGTTTTTT. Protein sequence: CASSPSLVGELFF.

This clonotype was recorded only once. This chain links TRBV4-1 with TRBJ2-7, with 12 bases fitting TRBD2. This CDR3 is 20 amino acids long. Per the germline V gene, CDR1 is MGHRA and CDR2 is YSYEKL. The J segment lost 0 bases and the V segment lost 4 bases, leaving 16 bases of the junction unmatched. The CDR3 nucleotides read TGCGCCAGCAGCCGATTCGCACCGGGACTAGCGGGCCGTAGCTCCTACGAGCAGTACTTC. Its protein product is CASSRFAPGLAGRSSYEQYF.

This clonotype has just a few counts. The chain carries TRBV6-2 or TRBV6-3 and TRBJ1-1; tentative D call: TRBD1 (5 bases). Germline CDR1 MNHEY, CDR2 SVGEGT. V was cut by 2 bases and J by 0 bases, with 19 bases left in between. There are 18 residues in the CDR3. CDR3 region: CASSYRGGTRGMNTEAFF. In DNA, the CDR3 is TGTGCCAGCAGTTACCGCGGAGGCACCCGGGGGATGAACACTGAAGCTTTCTTT.

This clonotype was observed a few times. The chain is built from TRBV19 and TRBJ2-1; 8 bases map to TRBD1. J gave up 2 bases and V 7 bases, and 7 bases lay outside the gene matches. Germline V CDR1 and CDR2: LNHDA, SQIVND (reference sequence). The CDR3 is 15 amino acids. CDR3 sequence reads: CASTLTGAAYNEQFF. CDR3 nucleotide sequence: TGTGCCAGTACCCTGACAGGGGCCGCCTACAATGAGCAGTTCTTC.

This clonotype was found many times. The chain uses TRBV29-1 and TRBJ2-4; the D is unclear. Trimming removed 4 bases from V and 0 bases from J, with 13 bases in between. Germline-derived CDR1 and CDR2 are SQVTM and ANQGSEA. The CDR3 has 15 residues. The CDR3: CSVAGEELAKNIQYF. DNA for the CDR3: TGCAGCGTTGCTGGAGAAGAACTAGCCAAAAACATTCAGTACTTC.